The 9 T cell receptor beta chains listed next were all sequenced from one sample in a study of T cell repertoires in ileal Crohn's disease. The table came from immunoSEQ multiplex PCR; TCRdb's copy has only in-frame clones and leaves some out. The data show 1,800 or so clones, around four fifths seen once. Sequencing input: ileal tissue. These receptors were collected from an adult with Crohn's disease.

The chain is built from TRBV6-5 and TRBJ1-3; D unclear. Germline V lookup: CDR1 MNHEY, CDR2 SVGAGI. V shed 7 bases and J shed 0 bases, with 4 bases lying between them. This CDR3 region has 12 residues. The CDR3 protein is CASTDSGNTIYF. CDR3 nucleotides: TGTGCCAGCACAGACTCTGGAAACACCATATATTTT.

The V gene is TRBV6-6, the J gene TRBJ1-1; 7 bases align to TRBD1. Germline trimming cut 2 bases from V and 1 base from J; bases unmatched to any gene: 4. Germline V gives CDR1 MNHNY, CDR2 SVGAGI (reference sequence). This CDR3 is 15 amino acids long. The CDR3 nucleotides read TGTGCCAGCAGTTACACGGGACAGCCGAACACTGAAGCTTTCTTT. This gives the protein CASSYTGQPNTEAFF.

This chain links TRBV19 with TRBJ2-6, with D perhaps TRBD1 (5 bases). The CDR3 spans 16 residues. V lost 0 bases to trimming and J lost 0 bases, with 6 bases between them. Looked up from germline, CDR1 is LNHDA and CDR2 is SQIVND (reference sequence). The CDR3 DNA reads as TGTGCCAGTAGTATAGATCAGGGCTCTGGGGCCAACGTCCTGACTTTC. Translated, it gives CASSIDQGSGANVLTF.

This chain connects TRBV2 to TRBJ2-2; 9 nucleotides agree with TRBD1. V gave up 7 bases and J gave up 7 bases; unmatched junction bases: 10. This CDR3 region has 15 residues. Per germline, CDR1 SNHLY and CDR2 FYNNEI. As DNA, the CDR3 is TGTGCCAGCAAGGAAAGGGACAGGGTGAGCGGGGAGCTGTTTTTT. It yields the protein CASKERDRVSGELFF.

The genes are TRBV6-1 and TRBJ1-6; D unresolved. Per germline, CDR1 MNHNS and CDR2 SASEGT. Trimming stripped 8 bases from V and 13 bases from J, with 21 bases between. The CDR3 sequence is 14 residues long. CDR3 nucleotide sequence: TGTGCCAGCGGAATCGGCAGGCTAGGAGGTCCCCTCCACTTT. Translated, it gives CASGIGRLGGPLHF.

This clone is a singleton in its sample. The chain combines TRBV29-1 with TRBJ2-5, with D possibly matching TRBD1 (6 bases). Trimming pared 2 bases from V and 5 bases from J, leaving 12 bases between. Germline CDR1 and CDR2: SQVTM and ANQGSEA. The CDR3 covers 13 residues. This CDR3 is CSVERGRSETQYF. The CDR3 bases are TGCAGCGTTGAAAGGGGGAGATCGGAGACCCAGTACTTC.

The chain joins TRBV4-3 to TRBJ1-2; D is uncertain. V lost 0 bases and J lost 8, with 25 bases in between. The CDR3 is 18 residues long. The germline CDR1 and CDR2 sequences are LGHNA and YSLEER. DNA of the CDR3: TGCGCCAGCAGCCAAGAACTTTTGAGCGGGCCAGCGTTAGGGGGCTACACCTTC. Amino acids: CASSQELLSGPALGGYTF.

The chain couples TRBV4-3 to TRBJ1-6; possibly TRBD1 for D (6 bases). This CDR3 has 18 amino acids. V lost 0 bases and J lost 6, with 18 bases in between. The germline V gene has CDR1 LGHNA and CDR2 YSLEER. The CDR3 here is CASSQDTGFMRANSPLHF. The CDR3 DNA follows: TGCGCCAGCAGCCAAGATACAGGGTTTATGCGGGCTAATTCACCCCTCCACTTT.

This clone has a single count. The chain recombines TRBV5-6 with TRBJ2-7; D remains unclear. The CDR3 loop spans 13 amino acids. The V and J ends lost 0 bases and 0 bases respectively, with 4 bases between them. Germline values: CDR1 SGHDT, CDR2 YYEEEE. CDR3 protein: CASSLGSSYEQYF. Written as DNA, the CDR3 is TGTGCCAGCAGCTTGGGTAGCTCCTACGAGCAGTACTTC.